These T cell receptor beta chains were read from a single sample in a study of OX40 agonist ivuxolimab in advanced cancers. Sequenced by immunoSEQ multiplex PCR; TCRdb stores in-frame clones only, minus some. Of about 67,000 clones in the sample, approximately 82% were seen once. Sequencing used CD4+ or CD8+ T cells sorted from blood, obtained in a trial of the OX40 agonist ivuxolimab. All receptors come from an adult with an advanced solid tumor such as melanoma, head and neck, liver or kidney cancer. The CDR3 runs from the conserved cysteine through the conserved F or W. Fields, in order: V gene, D gene, clone size, J gene, CDR3 length, CDR3 DNA, CDR3 protein. The D gene is left open where the match is weak. Not every row has a clone size; where given, it reads once, few, many or a size class.

TRBV5-8,TRBD2,NA,TRBJ2-3,15,TGTGCCAGCAGCTTGGACCGGGGGGACACAGATACGCAGTATTTT,CASSLDRGDTDTQYF
TRBV19,TRBD1,once,TRBJ1-5,15,TGTGCCAGTAGTATTCCAGGACAGGGAGGCCAGCCCCAGCATTTT,CASSIPGQGGQPQHF
TRBV5-1,NA,NA,TRBJ2-3,15,TGCGCCAGCAGCTTGACCCGCGGAGACACAGATACGCAGTATTTT,CASSLTRGDTDTQYF
TRBV4-1,TRBD1,NA,TRBJ2-1,18,TGCGCCAGCAGCCAAGTGAACCTACAGGGGGCGTACGTTAATGAGCAGTTCTTC,CASSQVNLQGAYVNEQFF
TRBV6-6,NA,NA,TRBJ2-7,13,TGTGCCAGCAGGATATTACAGGGAGCCGAGCAGTACTTC,CASRILQGAEQYF
TRBV18,TRBD1,NA,TRBJ1-5,14,TGTGCCAGCTCACCAGGGACAGGGAATCAGCCCCAGCATTTT,CASSPGTGNQPQHF
TRBV7-9,NA,NA,TRBJ2-1,14,TGTGCCAGCAGCCCCAGGGCCTCGGCCAATGAGCAGTTCTTC,CASSPRASANEQFF
TRBV6-6,NA,NA,TRBJ2-7,16,TGTGCCAGCAGTTACGCCAACGGTCAGGGTGTCAACGAGCAGTACTTC,CASSYANGQGVNEQYF
TRBV5-6,TRBD2,NA,TRBJ2-3,16,TGTGCCAGCAGCCACCGGTGGCTAGCGGGGGGGAATACGCAGTATTTT,CASSHRWLAGGNTQYF
TRBV7-6,TRBD1,NA,TRBJ1-1,17,TGTGCCAGCAGCTCGCAGCCCGGACAGGGGGCGAACACTGAAGCTTTCTTT,CASSSQPGQGANTEAFF